These 31 T cell receptor beta chains were all obtained from the same sample, sequenced in a study of CD8+ T cells in alopecia areata. cDNA reverse transcribed from extracted RNA served as the sequencing template. Assay used: immunoSEQ multiplex PCR; TCRdb lists only in-frame clones, some missing. The profile shows 250,000 to 350,000 clones, approximately 60% of them singletons. Stated treatment: oral pan-JAK inhibitor, 5-10 mg twice daily. Sequenced here: CD4+ T cells sorted from blood, sampled around week 54, from a patient treated with tofacitinib. The receptors stem from a human donor with alopecia areata.

The CDR3 DNA follows: TGCAGCGCCGGACAGGGTCCGGACGAGCAGTACTTC. It specifies CSAGQGPDEQYF. V gene TRBV29-1 combines with J gene TRBJ2-7; TRBD1 aligns across 8 bases. This CDR3 has 12 residues. CDR1 and CDR2 from the germline V gene are SQVTM and ANQGSEA. With 7 bases clipped from V and 5 bases from J, the junction kept 7 bases outside the gene matches.

This chain connects TRBV30 to TRBJ2-3; D assignment may be TRBD1 or TRBD2 (6 bases each). The V gene's germline CDR1 is GTSNPN and CDR2 SVGIG (reference sequence). Trimming took off 8 bases at V and 6 bases at J, with 18 bases between the two ends. The CDR3 is 13 residues long. In nucleotides, the CDR3 is TGTGCCCTTCAGGAGGGGGGTAAGGATACGCAGTATTTT. Its translation is CALQEGGKDTQYF. Filled out from reference TRBV30 and TRBJ2-3, the complete variable domain reads SQTIHQWPATLVQPVGSPLSLECTVEGTSNPNLYWYRQAAGRGLQLLFYSVGIGQISSEVPQNLSASRPQDRQFILSSKKLLLSDSGFYLCALQEGGKDTQYFGPGTRLTVL.

This clone was seen a few times. The chain recombines TRBV19 with TRBJ1-1; weak D call: TRBD1 (6 bases). The CDR3 sequence is 14 residues long. The germline gives CDR1 LNHDA, CDR2 SQIVND (reference sequence). Trimming pared 2 bases from V and 1 base from J, leaving 8 bases between. The CDR3 protein is CASSIQGQNTEAFF. The CDR3 DNA is TGTGCCAGTAGTATACAGGGGCAGAACACTGAAGCTTTCTTT. The whole variable domain, filled in from reference TRBV19 and TRBJ1-1, reads DGGITQSPKYLFRKEGQNVTLSCEQNLNHDAMYWYRQDPGQGLRLIYYSQIVNDFQKGDIAEGYSVSREKKESFPLTVTSAQKNPTAFYLCASSIQGQNTEAFFGQGTRLTVV.

The chain is built from TRBV2 and TRBJ1-5; D not resolved. The CDR3 spans 12 residues. Trimming stripped 5 bases from V and 5 bases from J, with 7 bases between. From germline, CDR1 is SNHLY and CDR2 FYNNEI. CDR3 region: CASSHGDQPQHF. CDR3 DNA: TGTGCCAGCAGTCACGGGGATCAGCCCCAGCATTTT.

The count of this clone is one. The chain has TRBV6-5 and TRBJ2-2, with D unresolved. V dropped 6 bases and J dropped 1 base, with 3 bases sitting between them. The germline V gene encodes CDR1 MNHEY and CDR2 SVGAGI. The CDR3 has 12 amino acids. CDR3 amino acids: CASRVNTGELFF. CDR3 nucleotide sequence: TGTGCCAGCAGAGTGAACACCGGGGAGCTGTTTTTT.

This clone was picked up a small number of times. The J gene is TRBJ2-3, the V gene TRBV2; no firm D call. V gave up 6 bases and J gave up 2 bases, with 12 bases separating them. Looked up from germline, CDR1 is SNHLY and CDR2 is FYNNEI. CDR3 length: 14 amino acids. CDR3 sequence (DNA): TGTGCCAGCAGGCCGCCTCAAATCACAGATACGCAGTATTTT. Its translation is CASRPPQITDTQYF.

The chain recombines TRBV29-1 with TRBJ2-5; D is ambiguous. In germline, CDR1 is SQVTM, CDR2 ANQGSEA. The CDR3 runs 13 residues. Trimming removed 5 bases from V and 7 bases from J, with 17 bases in between. This chain's CDR3 is CSVLRDFTGTQYF. The CDR3 coding sequence is TGCAGCGTTTTGAGAGACTTCACCGGGACCCAGTACTTC.

The chain has TRBV29-1 and TRBJ2-3; 7 bases are shared with TRBD1. With 0 bases clipped from V and 6 bases from J, the junction kept 9 bases outside the gene matches. The germline V gene encodes CDR1 SQVTM and CDR2 ANQGSEA. The CDR3 is 15 residues long. The CDR3, as DNA: TGCAGCGTTGAAGAACAGGGGACCCTAGCCGATACGCAGTATTTT. It translates to CSVEEQGTLADTQYF.

The chain couples TRBV13 to TRBJ2-5; maybe TRBD2 (5 bases). The CDR3 is 14 residues long. The germline CDR1 and CDR2 sequences are PRHDT and FYEKMQ (reference sequence). V was pared by 0 bases and J by 7 bases, with 12 bases between. The CDR3 DNA reads as TGTGCCAGCAGCTTAGGCCAGTGGGCGGGGACCCAGTACTTC. Its protein is CASSLGQWAGTQYF.

The chain has TRBV7-3 and TRBJ1-2; D is uncertain. This CDR3 is 13 amino acids long. V was shortened by 5 bases and J by 4 bases, with 11 bases between the two germline ends. The germline gives CDR1 SGHTA, CDR2 FQGTGA. DNA for the CDR3: TGTGCCAGCAGCCAAGACGGTTCCTATGGCTACACCTTC. Translated: CASSQDGSYGYTF. Variable domain in full (rest from reference TRBV7-3 and TRBJ1-2): GAGVSQTPSNKVTEKGKYVELRCDPISGHTALYWYRQSLGQGPEFLIYFQGTGAADDSGLPNDRFFAVRPEGSVSTLKIQRTERGDSAVYLCASSQDGSYGYTFGSGTRLTVV.

V and J are TRBV29-1 and TRBJ1-1; TRBD1 matches 8 bases. The CDR3 runs 13 residues. The trim removed 5 bases at V and 6 bases at J, leaving 8 bases unmatched. Germline V lookup: CDR1 SQVTM, CDR2 ANQGSEA. The CDR3 loop reads CSVRRQGIAEAFF. The CDR3 nucleotides are TGCAGCGTTAGGCGACAGGGGATCGCTGAAGCTTTCTTT.

As to this clone: In the same sample, other DNA sequences code for this CDR3. The V and J genes are TRBV5-1 and TRBJ2-3; D possibly matches TRBD1 or TRBD2 (6 bases each). The CDR3 spans 15 residues. Trimming removed 1 base from V and 2 bases from J, with 11 bases in between. Germline lookup yields CDR1 SGHRS and CDR2 YFSETQ. The CDR3 loop reads CASSLRGVNTDTQYF. CDR3 sequence (DNA): TGCGCCAGCAGCTTGAGGGGGGTCAACACAGATACGCAGTATTTT. The complete variable domain, with remaining parts taken from reference TRBV5-1 and TRBJ2-3, reads KAGVTQTPRYLIKTRGQQVTLSCSPISGHRSVSWYQQTPGQGLQFLFEYFSETQRNKGNFPGRFSGRQFSNSRSEMNVSTLELGDSALYLCASSLRGVNTDTQYFGPGTRLTVL.

The chain carries TRBV6-5 and TRBJ1-4; 10 nucleotides match TRBD1. The J segment lost 13 bases and the V segment lost 5 bases, leaving 4 bases of the junction unmatched. CDR1 MNHEY and CDR2 SVGAGI come from the germline V gene. The CDR3 runs to 12 residues. The CDR3 reads CASSPGQGLLFF. CDR3 bases: TGTGCCAGCAGTCCGGGACAGGGGTTACTGTTTTTT.

This clone was seen a handful of times. V and J are TRBV28 and TRBJ1-6; tentatively, D is TRBD1 (5 bases). CDR3 length: 12 amino acids. V was cut by 5 bases and J by 16 bases, with 15 bases left in between. From germline, CDR1 is MDHEN and CDR2 SYDVKM. CDR3 protein: CASSVTAYRLHF. In DNA, the CDR3 is TGTGCCAGCAGTGTGACAGCTTACCGGCTCCACTTT.

This clone occurred once. The chain combines TRBV15 with TRBJ1-1, with no clear D. This CDR3 has 16 amino acids. With 1 base removed from V and 0 bases from J, the gap between germline ends came to 12 bases. Germline CDR1 and CDR2: LNHNV and YYDKDF (reference sequence). The CDR3 reads CATSRAFVGLNTEAFF. In DNA, the CDR3 is TGTGCCACCAGCAGAGCCTTCGTAGGCCTGAACACTGAAGCTTTCTTT.

The table lists this clone with a few counts. This sequence joins TRBV6-1 and TRBJ1-2; weak D call: TRBD1 (5 bases). CDR1 is MNHNS, CDR2 SASEGT, per germline. This CDR3 contains 13 residues. V was cut by 7 bases and J by 8 bases, with 17 bases left in between. CDR3 nucleotide sequence: TGTGCCAGCAAAAAGCCCGGGACGCTCGGCTACACCTTC. Encoded protein: CASKKPGTLGYTF.

This clone was found once. J is TRBJ2-7 and V is TRBV30; no reliable D call. The CDR3 sequence is 14 residues long. The germline V gene encodes CDR1 GTSNPN and CDR2 SVGIG (reference sequence). Between the trimmed V and J ends, which lost 0 bases and 0 bases, there was a span of 9 bases. The CDR3 sequence: CAWSVPRISYEQYF. The CDR3 bases are TGTGCCTGGAGTGTACCGCGTATCTCCTACGAGCAGTACTTC.

The rearrangement links TRBV15 to TRBJ2-1; D might be TRBD1 (7 bases). V was trimmed by 1 base and J by 8 bases, leaving 18 bases between them. There are 16 residues in the CDR3. Germline lookup yields CDR1 LNHNV and CDR2 YYDKDF (reference sequence). The CDR3 loop reads CATSRGGAGGGYEQFF. CDR3 nucleotide sequence: TGTGCCACCAGCAGAGGAGGGGCAGGGGGAGGTTATGAGCAGTTCTTC. Filled out from reference TRBV15 and TRBJ2-1, the complete variable domain reads DAMVIQNPRYQVTQFGKPVTLSCSQTLNHNVMYWYQQKSSQAPKLLFHYYDKDFNNEADTPDNFQSRRPNTSFCFLDIRSPGLGDTAMYLCATSRGGAGGGYEQFFGPGTRLTVL.

The chain combines TRBV5-1 with TRBJ2-5; 8 bases are a match to TRBD2. Germline-derived CDR1 and CDR2 are SGHRS and YFSETQ. The CDR3 runs 15 residues. V was pared by 4 bases and J by 2 bases, with 7 bases of the junction left unmatched. The CDR3 coding sequence is TGCGCCAGCAGCCCCCAAGCGGGGGCGCAAGAGACCCAGTACTTC. As protein: CASSPQAGAQETQYF. The full variable domain, with the rest looked up from reference TRBV5-1 and TRBJ2-5, is KAGVTQTPRYLIKTRGQQVTLSCSPISGHRSVSWYQQTPGQGLQFLFEYFSETQRNKGNFPGRFSGRQFSNSRSEMNVSTLELGDSALYLCASSPQAGAQETQYFGPGTRLLVL.

This CDR3 reads CAWNPRTGSPYGYTF. The CDR3 DNA reads TGTGCCTGGAATCCCCGGACAGGGTCTCCCTATGGCTACACCTTC. This sequence joins TRBV30 and TRBJ1-2; 8 positions match TRBD1. CDR1 and CDR2 from the germline V gene are GTSNPN and SVGIG (reference sequence). V shed 4 bases and J 4 bases; nucleotides not matched to a gene: 11. The CDR3 is made up of 15 amino acids.

The V call is TRBV30, the J call TRBJ2-2; 7 bases are a match to TRBD1. Trimming took 3 bases from V and 4 from J; bases not matched to a gene: 8. Germline V gives CDR1 GTSNPN, CDR2 SVGIG (reference sequence). The length of the CDR3 is 15 residues. The CDR3 bases are TGTGCCTGGAGCCCCCAACAGGGGCGCACCGGGGAGCTGTTTTTT. This translates into CAWSPQQGRTGELFF.

CDR3 sequence reads: CASSLNGANYGYTF. For the CDR3, the DNA is TGTGCCAGCAGCTTAAACGGAGCTAACTATGGCTACACCTTC. The rearrangement joins TRBV7-6 to TRBJ1-2; no definite D call. V was cut by 2 bases and J by 0 bases, with 7 bases left in between. Germline V gene sequence: CDR1 SGHVS, CDR2 FNYEAQ. There are 14 residues in the CDR3. The whole variable domain, remainder taken from reference TRBV7-6 and TRBJ1-2, is GAGVSQSPRYKVTKRGQDVALRCDPISGHVSLYWYRQALGQGPEFLTYFNYEAQQDKSGLPNDRFSAERPEGSISTLTIQRTEQRDSAMYRCASSLNGANYGYTFGSGTRLTVV.

CDR3 nucleotide sequence: TGCAGCGTTGAAGGTTTAGGGGGCGCTTGGGGCTACACCTTC. It yields the protein CSVEGLGGAWGYTF. The chain couples TRBV29-1 to TRBJ1-2; 7 positions agree with TRBD1. CDR3 length: 14 amino acids. V lost 1 base and J lost 8; bases outside the gene matches: 10. In germline, CDR1 is SQVTM, CDR2 ANQGSEA. Full variable domain (rest looked up from reference TRBV29-1 and TRBJ1-2): SAVISQKPSRDICQRGTSLTIQCQVDSQVTMMFWYRQQPGQSLTLIATANQGSEATYESGFVIDKFPISRPNLTFSTLTVSNMSPEDSSIYLCSVEGLGGAWGYTFGSGTRLTVV.

This sequence joins TRBV29-1 and TRBJ2-1; D could derive from TRBD1 or TRBD2 (5 bases each). CDR3 length: 14 residues. CDR1 is SQVTM, CDR2 ANQGSEA, per germline. The V end was cut by 6 bases, the J end by 6 bases, with 18 bases between. CDR3 loop: CSVDRGGIGNEQFF. The CDR3 nucleotides read TGCAGCGTAGACCGGGGCGGTATCGGCAATGAGCAGTTCTTC.

The chain has TRBV4-1 and TRBJ2-5; 14 bases line up with TRBD2. The V segment lost 4 bases and the J segment 7 bases; nucleotides outside the gene matches: 8. The CDR3 is 16 residues long. Germline V gives CDR1 MGHRA, CDR2 YSYEKL. CDR3 sequence: CASSLGLAGVEGTQYF. CDR3 sequence (DNA): TGCGCCAGCAGCCTGGGACTAGCGGGGGTTGAAGGGACCCAGTACTTC.

The chain employs TRBV29-1 and TRBJ1-1; D unresolved. Trimming cost V 6 bases and J 1 base, with 15 bases left between them. Germline V CDR1 and CDR2: SQVTM, ANQGSEA. This CDR3 is built from 14 residues. CDR3 region: CSVEKIYRNTEAFF. The CDR3 nucleotides read TGCAGCGTAGAGAAAATTTACAGGAACACTGAAGCTTTCTTT.

The chain carries TRBV14 and TRBJ1-1; 8 bases fit TRBD1. The CDR3 covers 14 residues. Germline CDR1 SGHDN, CDR2 FVKESK. Trimming at V came to 4 bases and at J to 5 bases, leaving 6 bases not matched to a gene. The CDR3 loop is CASSRLDRETEAFF. CDR3 coding DNA: TGTGCCAGCAGCCGCTTGGACAGGGAGACTGAAGCTTTCTTT.

The table lists this clone with a few counts. The genes are TRBV29-1 and TRBJ2-1; TRBD2 might be the D (6 bases). Trimming left V 8 bases short and J 5 bases short, with 16 bases between. CDR3 length: 13 amino acids. Germline values: CDR1 SQVTM, CDR2 ANQGSEA. CDR3 sequence reads: CSRHCPGDNEQFF. CDR3 in DNA: TGCAGCAGACATTGCCCGGGAGACAATGAGCAGTTCTTC.

This chain connects TRBV5-4 to TRBJ2-5; D is possibly TRBD1 (7 bases). Per the germline V gene, CDR1 is SGHNT and CDR2 is YYREEE (reference sequence). The CDR3 loop spans 16 amino acids. Between the trimmed V and J ends, which lost 4 bases and 2 bases, there was a span of 18 bases. In nucleotides, the CDR3 is TGTGCCAGCAGCACAAGGACAGGAGGGGCACAAGAGACCCAGTACTTC. Its translation: CASSTRTGGAQETQYF.

The chain uses TRBV4-3 and TRBJ2-1; D is unclear. This CDR3 has 15 amino acids. Trimming shortened V by 0 bases and J by 3 bases, and 9 bases separated the two germline ends. The V gene's germline CDR1 is LGHNA and CDR2 YSLEER. In DNA, the CDR3 is TGCGCCAGCAGCCAAGAAAACAGAATCTACAATGAGCAGTTCTTC. It specifies CASSQENRIYNEQFF.

This sequence joins TRBV7-8 and TRBJ2-7; tentative D call: TRBD1 (5 bases). Trimming left V 4 bases short and J 2 bases short, with 9 bases between. Germline lookup yields CDR1 SGHVS and CDR2 FQNEAQ. This CDR3 is 13 amino acids long. The CDR3 here is CASSSDRTYEQYF. The CDR3 region has the DNA TGTGCCAGCAGCTCAGACAGAACCTACGAGCAGTACTTC.